This T cell receptor beta chain was recovered during a study of blood T cell repertoires in COVID-19. Here immunoSEQ multiplex PCR was the method, and the copy in TCRdb shows in-frame clones only, minus some. Of roughly 180,000 clones listed, over 80% are singletons. This CDR3 is 15 amino acids long. Per germline, CDR1 MNHEY and CDR2 SVGEGT. The germline V and J ends were trimmed by 7 bases and 1 base, with 13 bases remaining between them. The sequenced sample consisted of peripheral blood. This receptor was taken from a young woman with acute or convalescent COVID-19. The chain couples TRBV6-2 or TRBV6-3 to TRBJ2-2, with D possibly matching TRBD2 (5 bases). In DNA form, the CDR3 reads TGTGCCAGCAACCCGGCGGGTATGAACACCGGGGAGCTGTTTTTT. It codes for CASNPAGMNTGELFF.